The TCR beta chain described here comes from a study of blood T cell repertoires in COVID-19. Study details: COVID-19 samples, acute and convalescent, were from the United States, Italy and Spain. T cells, B-cell-depleted T cells, or PBMCs provided the cDNA or gDNA that served as material.

The CDR3 is made up of 16 amino acids. The germline gives CDR1 SEHNR, CDR2 FQNEAQ (reference sequence). J gave up 8 bases and V 2 bases, and 13 bases lay outside the gene matches. Adults between about 18 and 89 years of age took part from about 24 US areas. Original processing methods: Estimation of nucleated cell counts was performed using reference gene primer amplification. TCRdb's table, derived via immunoSEQ multiplex PCR, lists solely in-frame clones and lacks some. V and J calls and clone size follow that table, whereas D and trimming were derived from the DNA. The sample contains 380,000 or so clones, roughly 88% of which appear only once.

This receptor was taken from a woman in her 30s with acute COVID-19. The rearrangement joins TRBV7-9 to TRBJ1-2; 8 bases are a match to TRBD1. Sequencing was carried out using PBMCs or T cells enriched from blood (not recorded which). CDR3: CASSLTNPTGEEGYTF. The CDR3, as DNA: TGTGCCAGCAGCTTAACTAACCCGACAGGGGAGGAAGGCTACACCTTC. Full variable domain (rest looked up from reference TRBV7-9 and TRBJ1-2): DTGVSQNPRHKITKRGQNVTFRCDPISEHNRLYWYRQTLGQGPEFLTYFQNEAQLEKSRLLSDRFSAERPKGSFSTLEIQRTEQGDSAMYLCASSLTNPTGEEGYTFGSGTRLTVV.